The text below deals with one T cell receptor (beta chain). What it binds is unknown. The sample belongs to a study of cytomegalovirus exposure and HLA in healthy donors. PCR amplification relied on 60 Vbeta primers (plus 13 Jbeta primers). Authors' methods: A follow-up analysis tallied tens of millions of unique TCR beta chains, 9 million to 11 million shared. Sequencing used immunoSEQ multiplex PCR; TCRdb keeps in-frame clones, though not all of them. That table is the source of V, J and clone size, and D and trimming were worked out from the DNA. The sample has about 82,000 clones, and its top ten clones hold around 1.2%. The CDR3 covers 15 residues. Looked up from germline, CDR1 is KGHSH and CDR2 is LQKENI. V was shortened by 3 bases and J by 7 bases, with 16 bases between the two germline ends. Study-level results: Later work found most CMV-associated TCR beta chains apparently HLA-restricted. Exclusion applied to some V segments, including TRBV6-2 and TRBV6-3, as they were indistinguishable.

The TCR comes from a woman under 40 in good health and CMV-seronegative. This chain connects TRBV18 to TRBJ1-5, with D possibly matching TRBD1 (5 bases). The sequenced sample was PBMCs. CDR3 residues: CASSPSGTSRQPQHF. CDR3 sequence (DNA): TGTGCCAGCTCACCCTCGGGGACTTCGAGACAGCCCCAGCATTTT. Using reference TRBV18 and TRBJ1-5 for the parts outside the CDR3, the full variable domain is NAGVMQNPRHLVRRRGQEARLRCSPMKGHSHVYWYRQLPEEGLKFMVYLQKENIIDESGMPKERFSAEFPKEGPSILRIQQVVRGDSAAYFCASSPSGTSRQPQHFGDGTRLSIL.